A single sample is the source of the 32 T cell receptor beta chains below, sequenced in a study of blood T cell repertoires in COVID-19. Some clones are missing from TCRdb's copy, which holds only in-frame ones; the method was immunoSEQ multiplex PCR. Here the sample spans a few hundred thousand clones, 85% to 90% being singletons. Sequencing was carried out using PBMCs or T cells enriched from blood (not recorded which). Receptors originate from a woman in her fifties or sixties who had been exposed to COVID-19.

V is TRBV15 and J is TRBJ2-3; D perhaps matches TRBD2 (7 bases). Germline values: CDR1 LNHNV, CDR2 YYDKDF (reference sequence). The V and J ends lost 0 bases and 2 bases respectively, with 18 bases between them. There are 18 residues in the CDR3. Here the CDR3 DNA reads TGTGCCACCAGCAGAGATGGGGGGGCAGCGGGGATCACAGATACGCAGTATTTT. Translating it yields CATSRDGGAAGITDTQYF.

About this clone: The identical CDR3 is also encoded by other nucleotide sequences in the sample. The rearrangement joins TRBV5-4 to TRBJ1-1; 7 nucleotides match TRBD1. The length of the CDR3 is 14 residues. Trimming took 4 bases from V and 2 from J; bases not matched to a gene: 5. Germline-derived CDR1 and CDR2 are SGHNT and YYREEE (reference sequence). In nucleotides, the CDR3 is TGTGCCAGCAGCCTGGGGACAGCTAACACTGAAGCTTTCTTT. Protein sequence: CASSLGTANTEAFF.

This clone is a singleton in its sample. CDR3 sequence: CASSVDSTNEKLFF. The CDR3, as DNA: TGTGCCAGTAGTGTGGACAGTACCAATGAAAAACTGTTTTTT. The chain employs TRBV19 and TRBJ1-4; D perhaps matches TRBD1 (6 bases). Trimming pared 5 bases from V and 5 bases from J, leaving 12 bases between. The CDR3 consists of 14 residues. Germline V CDR1 and CDR2: LNHDA, SQIVND (reference sequence).

The chain uses TRBV18 and TRBJ2-2, with TRBD1 identical over 8 bases. The CDR3 has 16 amino acids. CDR1 KGHSH and CDR2 LQKENI come from the germline V gene. Trimming cost V 3 bases and J 2 bases; bases outside gene matches: 5. For the CDR3, the DNA is TGTGCCAGCTCACCCCGACAGGGGATAAACACCGGGGAGCTGTTTTTT. Amino acids: CASSPRQGINTGELFF.

The V call is TRBV2, the J call TRBJ1-2, with D hard to call. The length of the CDR3 is 13 residues. Germline CDR1 reads SNHLY; CDR2 reads FYNNEI. V was shortened by 2 bases and J by 0 bases, with 4 bases between the two germline ends. CDR3 protein: CASSELSNYGYTF. In DNA form, the CDR3 reads TGTGCCAGCAGTGAACTCTCTAACTATGGCTACACCTTC.

V gene TRBV4-1 combines with J gene TRBJ2-6; 7 nucleotides line up with TRBD1. V lost 4 bases, J lost 0 bases, and 12 bases stayed unmatched. CDR3 length: 19 amino acids. CDR1 is MGHRA, CDR2 YSYEKL, per germline. The CDR3 bases are TGCGCCAGCAGCCGAGAACCGGGACAGCAAGACTCTGGGGCCAACGTCCTGACTTTC. This translates into CASSREPGQQDSGANVLTF.

V is TRBV12-3 or TRBV12-4 and J is TRBJ2-2; 7 bases map to TRBD2. The CDR3 is 12 amino acids. V shed 7 bases, J shed 6 bases, and the junction held 2 bases outside the gene matches. Written as DNA, the CDR3 is TGTGCCAGCACGGCGGGGGCCGGGGAGCTGTTTTTT. This gives the protein CASTAGAGELFF.

Details on this clone: Other nucleotide sequences from this sample produce the same CDR3. V usage is TRBV7-2 and J usage is TRBJ2-5, with 11 positions matching TRBD2. With 3 bases clipped from V and 4 bases from J, the junction kept 4 bases outside the gene matches. The length of the CDR3 is 15 residues. CDR1 and CDR2 (germline): SGHTA, FQGNSA. The CDR3 bases are TGTGCCAGCAGCTTTAGCGGGGGGGCCGGAGAGACCCAGTACTTC. Encoded protein: CASSFSGGAGETQYF.

The chain has TRBV10-3 and TRBJ1-2; D unresolved. The CDR3 is 13 residues long. V was trimmed by 3 bases and J by 5 bases, leaving 10 bases between them. CDR1 is ENHRY and CDR2 is SYGVKD in the germline V gene. The CDR3 DNA is TGTGCCATCAGTGACCCCACGGGTTATGGCTACACCTTC. It specifies CAISDPTGYGYTF.

This chain connects TRBV28 to TRBJ2-1, with 7 bases matching TRBD2. Per germline, CDR1 MDHEN and CDR2 SYDVKM. With V trimmed by 7 bases and J by 10 bases, 13 bases remained unmatched. CDR3 length: 14 amino acids. CDR3 sequence reads: CASTMLTSKNEQFF. Here the CDR3 DNA reads TGTGCCAGCACGATGCTGACTAGCAAGAACGAGCAGTTCTTC. The variable domain in full, completed from reference TRBV28 and TRBJ2-1, reads DVKVTQSSRYLVKRTGEKVFLECVQDMDHENMFWYRQDPGLGLRLIYFSYDVKMKEKGDIPEGYSVSREKKERFSLILESASTNQTSMYLCASTMLTSKNEQFFGPGTRLTVL.

V usage is TRBV28 and J usage is TRBJ1-2; 7 bases line up with TRBD1. Germline V gives CDR1 MDHEN, CDR2 SYDVKM. This CDR3 spans 13 amino acids. Germline trimming cut 2 bases from V and 8 bases from J; bases unmatched to any gene: 5. CDR3 coding DNA: TGTGCCAGCAGTTTAGACAGGGCTCGGGGCTACACCTTC. It is translated as CASSLDRARGYTF.

The chain has TRBV30 and TRBJ2-1; weak D call: TRBD2 (6 bases). The CDR3 sequence is 14 residues long. Per the germline V gene, CDR1 is GTSNPN and CDR2 is SVGIG (reference sequence). Trimming removed 5 bases from V and 4 bases from J, with 15 bases in between. The CDR3 DNA reads TGTGCCTGGCGGTCGGGACTGACGTACAATGAGCAGTTCTTC. Translating gives CAWRSGLTYNEQFF.

The chain combines TRBV3-1 (or the pseudogene TRBV3-2) with TRBJ1-3; D might be TRBD1 (6 bases). Trimming removed 1 base from V and 0 bases from J, with 13 bases in between. From germline, CDR1 is LGHDT and CDR2 YNNKEL (reference sequence). The CDR3 totals 17 residues. CDR3 sequence (DNA): TGTGCCAGCAGCCAAGTGCCAGGGGTGGGCTCTGGAAACACCATATATTTT. Protein sequence: CASSQVPGVGSGNTIYF.

The chain employs TRBV6-6 and TRBJ2-7; 10 bases line up with TRBD1. Germline V gives CDR1 MNHNY, CDR2 SVGAGI (reference sequence). J lost 6 bases, V lost 5 bases, and 4 bases had no gene match. CDR3 length: 13 amino acids. The CDR3 bases are TGTGCCAGCAGTCGACAGGGGGCTGGCGAGCAGTACTTC. Protein sequence: CASSRQGAGEQYF.

This chain joins TRBV7-9 and TRBJ2-1; TRBD1 matches 9 bases. The junction had 9 bases not matched to a gene; V was cut back by 4 bases and J by 8 bases. The CDR3 totals 15 residues. Germline CDR1 and CDR2: SEHNR and FQNEAQ (reference sequence). The CDR3 bases are TGTGCCAGCAGCTCATCCGGGACAGGGTACCATGAGCAGTTCTTC. It encodes CASSSSGTGYHEQFF.

This clone was counted between two and nine times. The chain joins TRBV6-5 to TRBJ1-2; weak D call: TRBD1 (6 bases). The CDR3 is 13 amino acids. Trimming shortened V by 7 bases and J by 4 bases, and 13 bases separated the two germline ends. Germline CDR1 MNHEY, CDR2 SVGAGI. The CDR3 region is CASTLGRGYGYTF. DNA for the CDR3: TGTGCCAGCACCTTAGGCAGGGGCTATGGCTACACCTTC.

This rearrangement joins TRBV3-1 (or the pseudogene TRBV3-2) to TRBJ1-2; D perhaps matches TRBD1 (5 bases). CDR1 is LGHDT and CDR2 is YNNKEL in the germline V gene (reference sequence). CDR3 size: 16 residues. With 4 bases removed from V and 1 base from J, the gap between germline ends came to 16 bases. CDR3 DNA sequence: TGTGCCAGCAGCCGATCCACAGGTACCATTAACTATGGCTACACCTTC. Translated, it gives CASSRSTGTINYGYTF.

The rearrangement links TRBV19 to TRBJ2-3; TRBD1 might be the D (5 bases). The V and J ends lost 10 bases and 3 bases respectively, with 14 bases between them. CDR1 and CDR2 (germline): LNHDA, SQIVND (reference sequence). This CDR3 contains 13 residues. CDR3 in amino acids: CAIRGRGTDTQYF. The CDR3 DNA reads as TGTGCCATCAGAGGTAGGGGAACAGATACGCAGTATTTT.

The CDR3 region is CSALAGSPLHF. The CDR3 bases are TGCAGTGCCCTGGCGGGCTCACCCCTCCACTTT. The chain carries TRBV20-1 and TRBJ1-6, with no clear D. CDR3 size: 11 residues. The ends were cut back, 6 bases at V and 10 bases at J, with 10 bases in the middle. Germline assignment: CDR1 DFQATT and CDR2 SNEGSKA (reference sequence).

This sequence joins TRBV5-1 and TRBJ2-7; 9 bases agree with TRBD1. CDR3 length equals 16 residues. Germline-derived CDR1 and CDR2 are SGHRS and YFSETQ. V dropped 4 bases and J dropped 3; count of bases not matched to a gene: 11. DNA of the CDR3: TGCGCCAGCAGCCTTACTGCCGGGACAGGGTTCTACGAGCAGTACTTC. As protein: CASSLTAGTGFYEQYF.

The chain couples TRBV2 to TRBJ1-2, with D unclear. Germline loops: CDR1 SNHLY, CDR2 FYNNEI. The CDR3 length is 14 residues. Trimming removed 1 base from V and 4 bases from J, with 10 bases in between. CDR3 protein: CASSEGQKIYGYTF. In DNA, the CDR3 is TGTGCCAGCAGTGAAGGGCAGAAGATCTATGGCTACACCTTC.

The chain employs TRBV19 and TRBJ2-4; possibly TRBD1 for D (6 bases). This CDR3 has 13 residues. CDR1 LNHDA and CDR2 SQIVND come from the germline V gene (reference sequence). Trimming pared 10 bases from V and 5 bases from J, leaving 15 bases between. CDR3 loop: CATSQGPQNIQYF. The DNA for the CDR3 is TGTGCCACTTCCCAGGGGCCCCAAAACATTCAGTACTTC.

The chain is built from TRBV7-9 and TRBJ2-2; D may be TRBD1 (5 bases). This CDR3 spans 15 amino acids. V lost 0 bases and J 6 bases, leaving 11 bases between the germline ends. Germline V gene data show CDR1 as SEHNR and CDR2 as FQNEAQ (reference sequence). The chain's CDR3 is CASSLAQGLSGELFF. The CDR3 coding sequence is TGTGCCAGCAGCTTAGCGCAGGGTCTATCCGGGGAGCTGTTTTTT.

The chain links TRBV5-8 to TRBJ2-7; D not resolved. Germline V gives CDR1 SGHTS, CDR2 YDEGEE. Trimming left V 5 bases short and J 3 bases short, with 9 bases between. This CDR3 has 12 residues. The CDR3 protein is CASSLLVYEQYF. The CDR3 DNA reads as TGTGCCAGCAGTCTTTTAGTCTACGAGCAGTACTTC.

V is TRBV25-1 and J is TRBJ2-1; a weak D match, TRBD2 (6 bases). Trimming removed 5 bases at V and 5 bases at J, with 16 bases between. CDR3 size: 15 residues. Germline V gene lookup returns CDR1 MGHDK and CDR2 SYGVNS. The CDR3 reads CASSQGLIRHNEQFF. The CDR3 nucleotides are TGTGCCAGCAGTCAGGGACTCATCCGACACAATGAGCAGTTCTTC.

The J gene is TRBJ2-7, the V gene TRBV3-1 (or the pseudogene TRBV3-2), with D possibly matching TRBD1 (5 bases). The CDR3 has 16 residues. Germline V gene sequence: CDR1 LGHDT, CDR2 YNNKEL (reference sequence). V was clipped by 1 base and J by 0 bases, with 13 bases between them. CDR3 in amino acids: CASSQGLDTFSYEQYF. The CDR3 bases are TGTGCCAGCAGCCAAGGACTGGACACCTTCTCCTACGAGCAGTACTTC.

The V call is TRBV7-2, the J call TRBJ1-1; D is unresolved. V shed 2 bases and J shed 1 base, with 5 bases lying between them. The CDR3 contains 13 residues. The germline V gene encodes CDR1 SGHTA and CDR2 FQGNSA. CDR3 protein: CASSLLGNTEAFF. CDR3 coding DNA: TGTGCCAGCAGCTTACTAGGGAACACTGAAGCTTTCTTT.

The chain is built from TRBV28 and TRBJ2-7; tentative D call: TRBD1 (6 bases). The V gene lost 6 bases and the J gene lost 0 bases, with 12 bases spanning the gap. The CDR3 consists of 14 residues. CDR1 is MDHEN and CDR2 is SYDVKM in the germline V gene. DNA of the CDR3: TGTGCCAGCAGCCTCACAGGGAGCTCCTACGAGCAGTACTTC. Translating it yields CASSLTGSSYEQYF.

The chain uses TRBV27 and TRBJ2-1; the D gene is possibly TRBD1 (5 bases). CDR3 length equals 12 residues. V lost 6 bases, J lost 3 bases, and 6 bases lay in between. Per the germline V gene, CDR1 is MNHEY and CDR2 is SMNVEV (reference sequence). The CDR3 sequence is CASRGVYNEQFF. DNA of the CDR3: TGTGCCAGCAGAGGGGTCTACAATGAGCAGTTCTTC.

The genes are TRBV4-2 and TRBJ2-1; unclear D gene. Germline CDR1 is LGHNA and CDR2 is YNFKEQ. The V gene lost 0 bases and the J gene lost 8 bases, with 8 bases spanning the gap. The CDR3 extends over 13 amino acids. As DNA, the CDR3 is TGTGCCAGCAGCCAAGATGCGGCCGATGAGCAGTTCTTC. It is translated as CASSQDAADEQFF.

This chain uses TRBV2 with TRBJ1-4, with D unclear. The germline V gene encodes CDR1 SNHLY and CDR2 FYNNEI. With 8 bases removed from V and 4 bases from J, the gap between germline ends came to 8 bases. This CDR3 region has 12 residues. CDR3 sequence reads: CASVRHNEKLFF. CDR3 DNA sequence: TGTGCCAGCGTCAGACATAATGAAAAACTGTTTTTT.

The count of this clone is one. The CDR3 protein is CASSVGDKSNLADTQYF. In DNA form, the CDR3 reads TGTGCCAGCAGCGTAGGGGACAAATCTAACTTGGCAGATACGCAGTATTTT. V usage is TRBV9 and J usage is TRBJ2-3, with D tentatively TRBD1 (6 bases). The V end was cut by 0 bases, the J end by 4 bases, with 18 bases between. Germline CDR1 is SGDLS and CDR2 is YYNGEE. The CDR3 runs to 17 residues.